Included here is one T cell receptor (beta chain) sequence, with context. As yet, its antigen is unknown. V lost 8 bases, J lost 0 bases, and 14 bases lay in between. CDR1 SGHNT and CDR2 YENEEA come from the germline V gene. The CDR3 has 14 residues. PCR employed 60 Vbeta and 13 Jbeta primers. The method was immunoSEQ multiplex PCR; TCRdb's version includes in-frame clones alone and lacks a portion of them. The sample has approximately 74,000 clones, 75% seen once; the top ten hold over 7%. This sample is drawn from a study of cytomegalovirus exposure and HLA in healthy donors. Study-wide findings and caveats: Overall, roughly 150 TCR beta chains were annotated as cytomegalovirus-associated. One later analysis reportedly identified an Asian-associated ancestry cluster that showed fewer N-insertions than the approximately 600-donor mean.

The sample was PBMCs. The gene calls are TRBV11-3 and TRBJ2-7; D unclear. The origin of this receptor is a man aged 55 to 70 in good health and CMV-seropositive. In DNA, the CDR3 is TGTGCCAGCTCCTATTCTAGGAGCTCCTACGAGCAGTACTTC. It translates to CASSYSRSSYEQYF.